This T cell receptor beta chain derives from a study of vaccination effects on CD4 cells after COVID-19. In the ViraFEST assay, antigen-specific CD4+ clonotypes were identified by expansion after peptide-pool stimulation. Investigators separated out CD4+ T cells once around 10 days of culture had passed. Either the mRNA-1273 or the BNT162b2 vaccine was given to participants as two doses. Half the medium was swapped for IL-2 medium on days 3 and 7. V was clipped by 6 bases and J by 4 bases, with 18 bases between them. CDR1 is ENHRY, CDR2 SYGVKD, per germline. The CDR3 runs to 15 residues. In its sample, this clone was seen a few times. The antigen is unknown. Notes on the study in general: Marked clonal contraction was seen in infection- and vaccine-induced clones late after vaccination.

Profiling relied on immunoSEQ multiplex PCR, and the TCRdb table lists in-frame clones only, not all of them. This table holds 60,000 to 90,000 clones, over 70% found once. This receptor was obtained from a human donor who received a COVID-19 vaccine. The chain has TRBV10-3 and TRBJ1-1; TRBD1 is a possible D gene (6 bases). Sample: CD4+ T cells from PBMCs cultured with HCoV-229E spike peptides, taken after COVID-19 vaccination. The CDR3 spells CAIRPDSAYVTEAFF. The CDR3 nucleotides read TGTGCCATCAGGCCGGACAGTGCATATGTCACTGAAGCTTTCTTT.